This TCR beta chain appears in the sequencing data of a study of cytomegalovirus exposure and HLA in healthy donors. A word on this clone: Its antigen is still unknown.

V lost 0 bases to trimming and J lost 3 bases; unmatched junction nucleotides: 8. The V gene's germline CDR1 is GTSNPN and CDR2 SVGIG (reference sequence). There are 16 residues in the CDR3. Study-wide results and limits: Accurate HLA-A and HLA-B prediction from TCR beta sequences was reported for most subjects. Most TCR sequences were seen very rarely across donors, but some public TCRs occurred in many.

PCR involved 60 Vbeta and 13 Jbeta primers. Using immunoSEQ multiplex PCR, the repertoire was profiled, and TCRdb retains in-frame clones only, with some absent. Of tens of thousands of clones in the sample, roughly 71% are singletons; the top ten hold around 25%. Healthy bone marrow donors supplied every sample. V usage is TRBV30 and J usage is TRBJ2-4, with 7 positions matching TRBD1. The receptor was derived from a man in his fifties in good health and CMV-seropositive. Sample: PBMCs. The CDR3 coding sequence is TGTGCCTGGAGTGTTCCTGGGGCAGGGGGCAAAAACATTCAGTACTTC. Protein: CAWSVPGAGGKNIQYF.